This entry features one TCR beta chain sequence. This clonotype was seen a few times. Its antigen is not yet known. Within one base of it there is no much larger clone, and no base qualities were kept. This sample was included in a study of molecular identifiers for immune sequencing clone quantification (dated by TCRdb to 2016 to 2019). In terms of the full investigation: For a replicate experiment, RNA from roughly 21,000 or 96,000 naive CD8 T cells was divided into five aliquots, and four of the five aliquots were sequenced. This methods study used CD8 T cells to benchmark TCR RNA copy counting and molecular-identifier clustering-based TCR repertoire sequencing (MIDCIRS). Study-wide findings and limitations: When barcode sub-clustering was not used, chimeric consensus sequences inflated TCR diversity, with chimeras reaching as high as 47%. Identical TCR molecules sharing a barcode could cause highly expanded clone sizes to be underestimated. Spiked-in Jurkat TCR RNA equivalent to a single cell was reported to be detectable even among over 800,000 naive CD8 T cells. Spiked-in Jurkat TCR RNA (approximately 10 copies' worth), which is not part of the donor repertoire, was contained in the naive libraries. Modeling estimated about 2.8 recovered TCR RNA copies per cell, compared with about 10 by digital PCR, which implies around 30% capture efficiency. In CMV-specific effector cells, over 99% of molecules were held by clones above 20 RNA copies, whereas under 1% of molecules were held by such clones in naive cells.

Naive CD8 T cell libraries were made from roughly 18,000 to 920,000 sorted cells using 10%, 30% or 50% of purified RNA. Naive CD8 T cells, defined as CD8+CD4-CCR7+CD45RA+, were FACS-sorted into RLT Plus buffer on a BD FACSAria II. To test detection sensitivity, Jurkat RNA equal to under 13 TCR copies was added to samples of about 20,000-1,000,000 naive CD8 T cells. CD8 T cells were enriched using RosetteSep CD8+ T Cell Enrichment Cocktail and Ficoll-Paque, and the enriched cells then underwent ACK red cell lysis. Based on the germline V gene, the CDR1 and CDR2 sequences are SNHLY and FYNNEI. Trimming removed 10 bases from V and 7 bases from J; the gene matches leave 10 bases unexplained. The cysteine opens and the phenylalanine closes a CDR3 of 12 amino acids. Only the CDR3 region is kept as DNA, spanning 36 bases read in frame from base 1. The library came from PCR. The sequencing machine was a NextSeq 500. Bulk TCR libraries were prepared as previously described, using TCR primers listed in Table S5. Total RNA was purified with the Qiagen AllPrep DNA/RNA kit. Before analysis, reads from multiple sequencing runs of one library were combined. On the study's bioinformatics: Reads were retained only if their TCR constant sequence matched exactly, and those retained reads were trimmed to 150 nt and grouped according to their 12-nt molecular barcodes. Reads in each barcode group were sub-clustered using a 15% Levenshtein threshold, and a quality-weighted consensus sequence was built for each RNA molecule. Non-functional sequences were filtered out, along with any lower-count sequence sitting one edit away from another sequence. Based on fitting two negative binomial distributions, any barcode sub-cluster with under 20% of the maximum read count was discarded. Through fastp at Q25 and MiXCR, TCRdb rebuilt clones from the public reads, retaining in-frame beta chains. For every CDR3 protein sequence, its rows merge into one entry that carries the most common genes and DNA. The V and J calls were determined by TCRdb, not by the authors. In all, the sample holds about 500,000 distinct CDR3 sequences, and around 23% of those were seen once. Over 0.6% of the sample is held by the ten biggest clonotypes.

The TCR sequence derives from a human donor in good health. Some libraries in this study had Jurkat cell RNA spiked in. The sample comprised naive CD8+ T cells from blood, with Jurkat cell RNA spiked in. According to the study, the label for this sample's cell subset or site signals: FACS-sorted CD8+CD4-CCR7+CD45RA+ naive T cells. The rearrangement combines TRBV2 with TRBJ2-7, with 7 bases in between that match TRBD2. The DNA is as follows: TGTGCCACCGACATGGCCGGGGGGGAGCAGTACTTC. This encodes CATDMAGGEQYF.